The T cell receptor (beta chain) described here comes from a study of T cells after yellow fever vaccination. A process of 5'RACE template switching, which added a universal primer site and UMIs, was used to make TCR cDNA. TCRdb recomputed calls from the 5' RACE reads with MiXCR, one row per CDR3 protein. This sample yields approximately 47,000 distinct CDR3 sequences, of which around 6.5% are seen a single time; 10% belongs to the top ten. This CDR3 is 13 amino acids long. The germline V gene encodes CDR1 MNHEY and CDR2 SVGAGI. V was cut by 6 bases and J by 5 bases, with 13 bases left in between. There are many counts of this clonotype. Study findings and constraints: Researchers report a weaker secondary response that nonetheless peaked faster, day 5 versus 15. Vaccine-responding clonotypes were almost all undetectable in sorted memory subsets on day 0. A large majority of primary-vaccination clones showed up again after the booster (around 95% CD4, around 90% CD8).

V gene TRBV6-5 combines with J gene TRBJ1-1; perhaps TRBD1 as D (5 bases). This receptor was identified in a man under 40 who received the YFV17D yellow fever vaccine. The sample in question was PBMCs, either bulk or a sorted T-cell subset (CD4+, CD8+, memory, or dextramer-sorted; not recorded which), obtained 45 days after the yellow fever booster vaccination. CDR3 sequence reads: CASRLGGGTEAFF. As DNA, the CDR3 is TGTGCCAGCAGACTGGGGGGGGGAACTGAAGCTTTCTTT.